The 13 T cell receptor beta chains reported below all come from one sample, sequenced in a study of blood T cell repertoires in COVID-19. Some clones are missing from TCRdb's copy, which holds only in-frame ones; the method was immunoSEQ multiplex PCR. The sample holds approximately 480,000 clones, 89% seen once. Sequencing was carried out using peripheral blood. Receptors were obtained from a man in his late teens or twenties with COVID-19, enrolled during active disease.

This chain links TRBV29-1 with TRBJ2-7; a weak D match, TRBD2 (6 bases). Germline V CDR1 and CDR2: SQVTM, ANQGSEA. Trimming took 4 bases from V and 6 from J, leaving 10 bases between them. CDR3 size: 11 residues. CDR3 in amino acids: CSVAGVSEQYF. DNA of the CDR3: TGCAGCGTTGCGGGAGTCAGCGAGCAGTACTTC.

The chain has TRBV24-1 and TRBJ2-2; no clear D gene. Germline CDR1 KGHDR, CDR2 SFDVKD. The length of the CDR3 is 13 residues. The V end was cut by 6 bases, the J end by 4 bases, with 8 bases between. CDR3 DNA: TGTGCCACCAGTTCGGGTGCCACCGGGGAGCTGTTTTTT. It specifies CATSSGATGELFF.

This chain uses TRBV10-2 with TRBJ2-7; possibly TRBD2 for D (7 bases). The V gene's germline CDR1 is WSHSY and CDR2 SAAADI. V was pared by 7 bases and J by 2 bases, with 15 bases between. The CDR3 has 14 residues. CDR3 loop: CASKGGDWAYEQYF. The CDR3 nucleotides are TGCGCCAGCAAGGGGGGGGACTGGGCCTACGAGCAGTACTTC.

V gene TRBV19 combines with J gene TRBJ1-5; D is ambiguous. Trimming removed 4 bases at V and 3 bases at J, with 13 bases between. Germline assignment: CDR1 LNHDA and CDR2 SQIVND (reference sequence). The CDR3 runs to 15 residues. Here the CDR3 reads CASSTRSGHNQPQHF. The DNA for the CDR3 is TGTGCCAGTAGTACAAGATCAGGCCACAATCAGCCCCAGCATTTT.

This chain connects TRBV6-5 to TRBJ2-3, with D tentatively TRBD2 (5 bases). Germline values: CDR1 MNHEY, CDR2 SVGAGI. This CDR3 is 15 amino acids long. V was cut by 7 bases and J by 0 bases, with 14 bases left in between. CDR3 amino acids: CASTLSGSSTDTQYF. CDR3 DNA sequence: TGTGCCAGCACCTTAAGCGGATCTAGCACAGATACGCAGTATTTT.

In this sample, this clone turned up once. V gene TRBV7-8 combines with J gene TRBJ1-1; TRBD1 matches at 8 bases. This CDR3 is built from 15 residues. Germline assignment: CDR1 SGHVS and CDR2 FQNEAQ. V shed 5 bases, J shed 3 bases, and the junction held 8 bases outside the gene matches. The chain's CDR3 is CASSPWTGKYTEAFF. CDR3 coding DNA: TGTGCCAGCAGCCCATGGACAGGGAAATACACTGAAGCTTTCTTT.

The chain joins TRBV5-4 to TRBJ1-3; D perhaps matches TRBD1 (5 bases). Per germline, CDR1 SGHNT and CDR2 YYREEE (reference sequence). Trimming pared 0 bases from V and 3 bases from J, leaving 10 bases between. CDR3 length: 15 amino acids. The CDR3 bases are TGTGCCAGCAGCTTGGCGGGGGTAGATGGAAACACCATATATTTT. This translates into CASSLAGVDGNTIYF.

This rearrangement joins TRBV2 to TRBJ2-3, with D perhaps TRBD2 (6 bases). The V end lost 4 bases, the J end lost 4 bases, and 6 bases lay between the germline ends. CDR3 length: 12 amino acids. The germline CDR1 and CDR2 sequences are SNHLY and FYNNEI. CDR3 DNA sequence: TGTGCCAGCAGTGGACTAGCAGATACGCAGTATTTT. Amino acids: CASSGLADTQYF.

V gene TRBV18 combines with J gene TRBJ1-6, with D perhaps TRBD1 (6 bases). Trimming cost V 6 bases and J 6 bases, with 12 bases left between them. In germline, CDR1 is KGHSH, CDR2 LQKENI. The CDR3 length is 14 residues. The CDR3 is CASSRDRTNSPLHF. CDR3 nucleotide sequence: TGTGCCAGCTCCCGAGACAGGACTAATTCACCCCTCCACTTT.

This rearrangement joins TRBV12-3 or TRBV12-4 to TRBJ2-3; D remains ambiguous. V shed 1 base and J shed 7 bases, with 6 bases lying between them. This CDR3 contains 12 residues. CDR3 amino acids: CASSLDTNTQYF. CDR3 coding DNA: TGTGCCAGCAGTTTAGATACAAATACGCAGTATTTT.

The V and J genes are TRBV2 and TRBJ2-7; 7 positions agree with TRBD2. Germline CDR1 is SNHLY and CDR2 is FYNNEI. CDR3 length equals 15 residues. The J segment lost 3 bases and the V segment lost 2 bases, leaving 7 bases of the junction unmatched. The CDR3 loop reads CASSEQSTSSYEQYF. In DNA form, the CDR3 reads TGTGCCAGCAGTGAACAATCGACTAGCAGCTACGAGCAGTACTTC. The variable domain in full, with the rest retrieved from reference TRBV2 and TRBJ2-7, is EPEVTQTPSHQVTQMGQEVILRCVPISNHLYFYWYRQILGQKVEFLVSFYNNEISEKSEIFDDQFSVERPDGSNFTLKIRSTKLEDSAMYFCASSEQSTSSYEQYFGPGTRLTVT.

The chain links TRBV7-2 to TRBJ1-1; 7 bases are shared with TRBD1. J was trimmed by 11 bases and V by 5 bases; bases with no gene match: 5. The CDR3 contains 11 residues. CDR1 SGHTA and CDR2 FQGNSA come from the germline V gene. CDR3 DNA sequence: TGTGCCAGCAGCCAGGGGGTCGGGGCTTTCTTT. Its protein is CASSQGVGAFF.

This chain links TRBV28 with TRBJ2-3; the match to TRBD1 covers 7 bases. With 4 bases clipped from V and 3 bases from J, the junction kept 13 bases outside the gene matches. Per the germline V gene, CDR1 is MDHEN and CDR2 is SYDVKM. The CDR3 consists of 17 residues. The CDR3 coding sequence is TGTGCCAGCAGTTCGCTCCCGGGACAGCGAGGGACAGATACGCAGTATTTT. Protein sequence: CASSSLPGQRGTDTQYF.